The source of this T cell receptor beta chain is a study of shared clonotypes between healthy human individuals. The CDR3 length is 17 residues. Looked up from germline, CDR1 is GTSNPN and CDR2 is SVGIG (reference sequence). J was trimmed by 2 bases and V by 1 base; bases with no gene match: 9. Sequenced by immunoSEQ multiplex PCR; TCRdb stores in-frame clones only, minus some. The sample records about 2 million clones, 85% to 95% being singletons. Naive CD8 cells lacked CD45RO, underwent positive selection for CCR7 and left out terminally differentiated effector memory CD45RA+ cells. V and J are TRBV30 and TRBJ2-7; 12 nucleotides match TRBD1. This clonotype originated in a man younger than 30 in good health. The sample consisted of naive CD8+ T cells sorted from blood. CDR3 in amino acids: CAWSARGQGATTYEQYF. The CDR3 DNA reads TGTGCCTGGAGTGCCCGGGGACAGGGGGCCACTACCTACGAGCAGTACTTC. The variable domain in full, completed from reference TRBV30 and TRBJ2-7, reads SQTIHQWPATLVQPVGSPLSLECTVEGTSNPNLYWYRQAAGRGLQLLFYSVGIGQISSEVPQNLSASRPQDRQFILSSKKLLLSDSGFYLCAWSARGQGATTYEQYFGPGTRLTVT.